The sequence of this TCR beta chain was determined in a study of blood T cell repertoires in COVID-19. On the study more broadly: Donors in the United States, Italy and Spain gave samples during acute or convalescent COVID-19. Nucleic acid was either cDNA or gDNA, and it came from T cells, B-cell-depleted T cells, or PBMCs.

Original handling: Amplification from reference gene primers served as the basis for estimated nucleated cell counts. TCRdb's copy holds only in-frame clones and misses some; the assay was immunoSEQ multiplex PCR. The D gene and trimming were derived from the DNA, and the V and J assignments and clone size from that table. The data show more than 65,000 clones, more than 75% seen once. The ends were cut back, 5 bases at V and 0 bases at J, with 15 bases in the middle. The CDR3 runs 16 residues. Germline lookup yields CDR1 ENHRY and CDR2 SYGVKD. The gene calls are TRBV10-3 and TRBJ2-3; D unresolved. Specimen: peripheral blood. This clonotype originated in a human donor in a cohort sampled during active COVID-19. The chain's CDR3 is CAISPSGIRSTDTQYF. The CDR3 nucleotides read TGTGCCATCAGTCCGTCGGGTATTCGGAGCACAGATACGCAGTATTTT.